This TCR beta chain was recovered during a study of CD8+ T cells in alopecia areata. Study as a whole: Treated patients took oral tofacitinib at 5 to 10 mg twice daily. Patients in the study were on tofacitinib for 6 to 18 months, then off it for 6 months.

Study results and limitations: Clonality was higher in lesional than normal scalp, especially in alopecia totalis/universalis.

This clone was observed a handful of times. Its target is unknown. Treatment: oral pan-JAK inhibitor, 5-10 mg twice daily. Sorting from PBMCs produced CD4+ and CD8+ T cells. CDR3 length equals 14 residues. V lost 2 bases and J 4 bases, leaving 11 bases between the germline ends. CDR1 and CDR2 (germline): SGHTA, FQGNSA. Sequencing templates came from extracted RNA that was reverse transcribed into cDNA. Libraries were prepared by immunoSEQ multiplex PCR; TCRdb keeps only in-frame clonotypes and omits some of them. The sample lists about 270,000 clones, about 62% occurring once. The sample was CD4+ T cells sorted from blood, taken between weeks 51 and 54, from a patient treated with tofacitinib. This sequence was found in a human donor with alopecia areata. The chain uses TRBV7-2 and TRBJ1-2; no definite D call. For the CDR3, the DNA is TGTGCCAGCAGCTTAACTGGAGCAGCCTATGGCTACACCTTC. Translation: CASSLTGAAYGYTF.